These 25 T cell receptor beta chains were all obtained from the same sample, sequenced in a study of cytomegalovirus exposure and HLA in healthy donors. Clones were sequenced by immunoSEQ multiplex PCR, and TCRdb holds only the in-frame ones, with some missing. This sample has about 150,000 clones, with approximately 94% found just once. Sequenced material: PBMCs. These receptor sequences come from a man aged 18 to 29 in good health and CMV-seropositive.

The J gene is TRBJ2-7, the V gene TRBV5-1; 7 bases agree with TRBD2. The J segment lost 1 base and the V segment lost 2 bases, leaving 6 bases of the junction unmatched. The CDR3 sequence is 15 residues long. CDR1 SGHRS and CDR2 YFSETQ come from the germline V gene. This CDR3 is CASSFGGYKSYEQYF. CDR3 in DNA: TGCGCCAGCAGCTTCGGGGGGTACAAATCCTACGAGCAGTACTTC.

The chain links TRBV6-6 to TRBJ2-7; the match to TRBD2 covers 9 bases. The CDR3 covers 14 residues. V was clipped by 4 bases and J by 4 bases; unmatched bases: 5. Germline values: CDR1 MNHNY, CDR2 SVGAGI (reference sequence). The CDR3 DNA is TGTGCCAGCAGTTCCCCTAGCGGGGTATACGAGCAGTACTTC. The encoded protein is CASSSPSGVYEQYF.

The chain recombines TRBV4-1 with TRBJ2-7, with 10 bases fitting TRBD1. V was clipped by 3 bases and J by 3 bases; unmatched bases: 11. The CDR3 is made up of 17 amino acids. The germline V gene has CDR1 MGHRA and CDR2 YSYEKL. For the CDR3, the DNA is TGCGCCAGCAGCCAGTTGACAGGGGGCAACCTTTTCTACGAGCAGTACTTC. Translated, it gives CASSQLTGGNLFYEQYF.

V and J are TRBV6-5 and TRBJ2-7, with D possibly TRBD2 on 6 matching bases. Trimming shortened V by 7 bases and J by 2 bases, and 12 bases separated the two germline ends. Per the germline V gene, CDR1 is MNHEY and CDR2 is SVGAGI. The CDR3 runs 13 residues. The CDR3 nucleotides read TGTGCCAGCAAACATGGACTAACCTACGAGCAGTACTTC. Amino acids: CASKHGLTYEQYF.

The CDR3 nucleotides read TGTGCCAGTAGTATCGGGACAAGGTATGGCTACACCTTC. Residues: CASSIGTRYGYTF. V gene TRBV19 combines with J gene TRBJ1-2; a possible D gene is TRBD1 (6 bases). Germline V gives CDR1 LNHDA, CDR2 SQIVND (reference sequence). This CDR3 region has 13 residues. Trimming shortened V by 3 bases and J by 5 bases, and 10 bases separated the two germline ends.

The chain employs TRBV10-3 and TRBJ2-3, with a weak D call TRBD1 (5 bases). V was pared by 11 bases and J by 4 bases, with 19 bases between. The CDR3 length is 14 residues. In germline, CDR1 is ENHRY, CDR2 SYGVKD. The CDR3: CAHRTQEGADTQYF. The CDR3, as DNA: TGTGCCCATCGGACCCAGGAAGGGGCAGATACGCAGTATTTT.

The chain uses TRBV7-2 and TRBJ2-1; 7 bases align to TRBD1. Germline V CDR1 and CDR2: SGHTA, FQGNSA. This CDR3 has 12 amino acids. The V segment lost 1 base and the J segment 13 bases; nucleotides outside the gene matches: 4. CDR3 DNA sequence: TGTGCCAGCAGCTTAGGGGGGACAGTACAGTTCTTC. This gives the protein CASSLGGTVQFF.

The rearrangement uses TRBV7-9 and TRBJ1-4; D call uncertain. CDR1 and CDR2 (germline): SEHNR, FQNEAQ (reference sequence). Trimming pared 7 bases from V and 2 bases from J, leaving 11 bases between. The CDR3 covers 14 residues. The CDR3 loop is CASNHGWTNEKLFF. DNA for the CDR3: TGTGCCAGCAACCACGGGTGGACTAATGAAAAACTGTTTTTT.

About this clone: Other DNA variants within this sample encode the same CDR3. CDR3 nucleotides: TGTGCCAGCAGTTTAATCCCCGGTGGGGGCGACGAGCAGTACTTC. Translation: CASSLIPGGGDEQYF. The V call is TRBV27, the J call TRBJ2-7; tentative D call: TRBD1 (6 bases). V was pared by 2 bases and J by 5 bases, with 16 bases between. The CDR3 runs 15 residues. Germline CDR1 MNHEY, CDR2 SMNVEV (reference sequence).

The CDR3 is CASSLTELAGVSSYEQYF. In DNA form, the CDR3 reads TGTGCCAGCAGTTTAACAGAACTAGCGGGAGTCAGCTCCTACGAGCAGTACTTC. The V and J genes are TRBV28 and TRBJ2-7; 11 nucleotides match TRBD2. This CDR3 contains 18 residues. After removal of 2 bases from V and 0 bases from J, the junction contained 9 bases not matched to a gene. Germline CDR1 and CDR2: MDHEN and SYDVKM.

The chain has TRBV15 and TRBJ2-1, with TRBD2 identical over 7 bases. J was trimmed by 0 bases and V by 2 bases; bases with no gene match: 7. Germline loops: CDR1 LNHNV, CDR2 YYDKDF (reference sequence). There are 17 residues in the CDR3. The CDR3 DNA follows: TGTGCCACCAGCAGAACCGCTAGCGGAGGCTCCTACAATGAGCAGTTCTTC. Translation: CATSRTASGGSYNEQFF.

The genes are TRBV13 and TRBJ2-5, with D uncertain. Germline assignment: CDR1 PRHDT and CDR2 FYEKMQ (reference sequence). This CDR3 contains 17 residues. V was trimmed by 0 bases and J by 5 bases, leaving 19 bases between them. The CDR3 nucleotides are TGTGCCAGCAGCTTAGGCCGTAACAGTGGCTTTCGGGAGACCCAGTACTTC. As protein: CASSLGRNSGFRETQYF.

This chain connects TRBV6-5 to TRBJ1-5; TRBD1 matches 8 bases. The CDR3 has 14 residues. The J segment lost 6 bases and the V segment lost 5 bases, leaving 6 bases of the junction unmatched. Germline values: CDR1 MNHEY, CDR2 SVGAGI. The CDR3 is CASSTHRGGQPQHF. In DNA form, the CDR3 reads TGTGCCAGCAGTACCCACAGGGGGGGTCAGCCCCAGCATTTT.

The chain joins TRBV5-1 to TRBJ1-1, with 8 bases lining up with TRBD1. Looked up from germline, CDR1 is SGHRS and CDR2 is YFSETQ. CDR3 length: 15 amino acids. J gave up 4 bases and V 4 bases, and 9 bases lay outside the gene matches. CDR3 in DNA: TGCGCCAGCAGCGGAAAGGCGACAGGGGTCACTGAAGCTTTCTTT. Its translation is CASSGKATGVTEAFF.

The chain employs TRBV7-6 and TRBJ2-1; TRBD2 is a possible D gene (6 bases). The CDR3 totals 12 residues. The V gene lost 0 bases and the J gene lost 9 bases, with 6 bases spanning the gap. Germline-derived CDR1 and CDR2 are SGHVS and FNYEAQ. The DNA of the CDR3 is TGTGCCAGCAGCTTAGCGGGGGGTGAGCAGTTCTTC. This gives the protein CASSLAGGEQFF. The complete variable domain, with remaining parts taken from reference TRBV7-6 and TRBJ2-1, reads GAGVSQSPRYKVTKRGQDVALRCDPISGHVSLYWYRQALGQGPEFLTYFNYEAQQDKSGLPNDRFSAERPEGSISTLTIQRTEQRDSAMYRCASSLAGGEQFFGPGTRLTVL.

This clone has at least ten counts. The J gene is TRBJ1-6, the V gene TRBV4-1, with D unresolved. This CDR3 spans 13 amino acids. Germline CDR1 MGHRA, CDR2 YSYEKL. V shed 0 bases and J shed 8 bases, with 5 bases lying between them. The chain's CDR3 is CASSQDRDSPLHF. In DNA form, the CDR3 reads TGCGCCAGCAGCCAAGATCGGGATTCACCCCTCCACTTT.

In DNA form, the CDR3 reads TGCGCCAGCAGGGCCTCTGGTAACTACGAGCAGTACTTC. Amino acid sequence: CASRASGNYEQYF. The V and J genes are TRBV5-1 and TRBJ2-7; no reliable D call. This CDR3 comprises 13 residues. Germline V gene lookup returns CDR1 SGHRS and CDR2 YFSETQ. V was shortened by 5 bases and J by 3 bases, with 12 bases between the two germline ends.

This rearrangement joins TRBV5-4 to TRBJ2-3, with TRBD2 matching 7 bases. Germline CDR1 and CDR2: SGHNT and YYREEE (reference sequence). Trimming removed 2 bases from V and 10 bases from J; junction bases left unmatched: 13. This CDR3 region has 15 residues. The DNA of the CDR3 is TGTGCCAGCAGCTTTGAGTTTCCTAGCGGCATGGCGCAGTATTTT. Its translation: CASSFEFPSGMAQYF.

The rearrangement joins TRBV5-1 to TRBJ1-1, with 8 positions matching TRBD1. Germline V gene sequence: CDR1 SGHRS, CDR2 YFSETQ. Trimming at V came to 4 bases and at J to 1 base, leaving 3 bases not matched to a gene. This CDR3 has 14 amino acids. The chain's CDR3 is CASSKDRANTEAFF. The CDR3, as DNA: TGCGCCAGCAGCAAGGACAGGGCGAACACTGAAGCTTTCTTT.

This rearrangement joins TRBV19 to TRBJ2-5; weak D call: TRBD2 (5 bases). CDR3 length: 13 amino acids. V was cut by 1 base and J by 5 bases, with 8 bases left in between. The germline V gene has CDR1 LNHDA and CDR2 SQIVND (reference sequence). The CDR3 DNA reads as TGTGCCAGTAGTATAGGGGAGCAGGAGACCCAGTACTTC. The encoded protein is CASSIGEQETQYF.

The sample holds one count of this clone. The genes are TRBV10-3 and TRBJ2-2; maybe TRBD2 (5 bases). The V end was cut by 4 bases, the J end by 7 bases, with 10 bases between. The CDR3 length is 13 residues. The germline V gene encodes CDR1 ENHRY and CDR2 SYGVKD. The CDR3 region has the DNA TGTGCCATCAGTGGCTTAGGGAGCGGGGAGCTGTTTTTT. Translating it yields CAISGLGSGELFF.

This sequence joins TRBV6-5 and TRBJ2-2; D possibly corresponds to TRBD1 (6 bases). The CDR3 has 13 amino acids. Germline V gene sequence: CDR1 MNHEY, CDR2 SVGAGI. The V end was cut by 9 bases, the J end by 6 bases, with 14 bases between. CDR3 sequence: CARDRINAGELFF. In DNA form, the CDR3 reads TGTGCCAGAGACAGGATTAACGCCGGGGAGCTGTTTTTT.

The chain couples TRBV28 to TRBJ2-4; D remains unclear. This CDR3 has 13 amino acids. Between the trimmed V and J ends, which lost 3 bases and 14 bases, there was a span of 17 bases. Germline-derived CDR1 and CDR2 are MDHEN and SYDVKM. The CDR3 reads CASSLWSDQLKYF. The CDR3 DNA follows: TGTGCCAGCAGTTTGTGGAGTGACCAACTAAAGTACTTC. The full variable domain, with the rest looked up from reference TRBV28 and TRBJ2-4, is DVKVTQSSRYLVKRTGEKVFLECVQDMDHENMFWYRQDPGLGLRLIYFSYDVKMKEKGDIPEGYSVSREKKERFSLILESASTNQTSMYLCASSLWSDQLKYFGAGTRLSVL.

The chain links TRBV18 to TRBJ2-1; 11 nucleotides agree with TRBD2. J was trimmed by 4 bases and V by 6 bases; bases with no gene match: 8. This CDR3 is built from 16 residues. Germline lookup yields CDR1 KGHSH and CDR2 LQKENI. The CDR3 spells CASSQFGTSGYNEQFF. Here the CDR3 DNA reads TGTGCCAGCTCCCAATTCGGGACTAGCGGTTACAATGAGCAGTTCTTC.

The V call is TRBV5-5, the J call TRBJ2-6, with 10 bases aligning to TRBD1. CDR3 length: 17 residues. The V segment lost 2 bases and the J segment 0 bases; nucleotides outside the gene matches: 2. The V gene's germline CDR1 is SGHKS and CDR2 YYEKEE (reference sequence). In DNA form, the CDR3 reads TGTGCCAGCAGCTTAAGGACAGGGGGCTCTGGGGCCAACGTCCTGACTTTC. This sequence encodes CASSLRTGGSGANVLTF.